The 13 T cell receptor beta chains below come from one sample, sequenced in a study of beta chain features in type 1 diabetes. Sequenced material consisted of expressed TCRB transcripts (all of the isolated RNA was reverse transcribed). The table came from immunoSEQ multiplex PCR; TCRdb's copy has only in-frame clones and leaves some out. This table has roughly 230,000 clones, 9.6% appearing once. Specimen: naive CD4+ T cells from blood. These receptors were collected from a young woman in good health.

This chain joins TRBV11-2 and TRBJ2-5; the D gene is possibly TRBD1 (6 bases). V was pared by 2 bases and J by 3 bases, with 13 bases between. This CDR3 has 15 amino acids. In germline, CDR1 is SGHAT, CDR2 FQNNGV. The CDR3 sequence is CASSLYLGAEETQYF. The CDR3 nucleotides read TGTGCCAGCAGCTTATACTTGGGGGCGGAAGAGACCCAGTACTTC.

The chain employs TRBV6-5 and TRBJ1-2; D call uncertain. From germline, CDR1 is MNHEY and CDR2 SVGAGI. The CDR3 totals 14 residues. Trimming took 0 bases from V and 8 from J, leaving 13 bases between them. CDR3 DNA: TGTGCCAGCAGTTACTCCATCGGGTTCCTCGGCTACACCTTC. The encoded protein is CASSYSIGFLGYTF.

With regard to this clone: Distinct nucleotide sequences in the sample also encode this CDR3. The chain joins TRBV9 to TRBJ2-7, with TRBD1 as a possible D gene (6 bases). This CDR3 has 14 residues. Germline V CDR1 and CDR2: SGDLS, YYNGEE. Trimming cost V 0 bases and J 6 bases, with 13 bases left between them. The CDR3 coding sequence is TGTGCCAGCAGCGTAGGGCAGGGGCTCGGCGAGCAGTACTTC. This codes for CASSVGQGLGEQYF.

CDR3: CAWSVGHPSSYEQYF. The DNA of the CDR3 is TGTGCCTGGAGTGTGGGCCACCCGAGCTCCTACGAGCAGTACTTC. The V call is TRBV30, the J call TRBJ2-7, with no clear D. The germline V gene has CDR1 GTSNPN and CDR2 SVGIG (reference sequence). Trimming took off 0 bases at V and 0 bases at J, with 12 bases between the two ends. The length of the CDR3 is 15 residues.

This sequence joins TRBV29-1 and TRBJ2-5, with 7 bases fitting TRBD1. The J call could be wrong; TRBJ2-7 is a better fit for the DNA end. This CDR3 region has 13 residues. Germline V gene sequence: CDR1 SQVTM, CDR2 ANQGSEA. Here the CDR3 DNA reads TGCAGCGTTGTGACAGGGACCCGCTACGAGCAGTACTTC. Translated, it gives CSVVTGTRYEQYF.

This clone has only a few counts. This chain uses TRBV2 with TRBJ1-3, with 7 positions matching TRBD1. This CDR3 contains 15 residues. Trimming cost V 2 bases and J 5 bases; bases outside gene matches: 6. The germline V gene has CDR1 SNHLY and CDR2 FYNNEI. CDR3 region: CASSETRGRRNTIYF. For the CDR3, the DNA is TGTGCCAGCAGTGAAACTAGGGGGCGAAGAAACACCATATATTTT.

This clone was seen more than once but under ten times. This rearrangement joins TRBV19 to TRBJ1-3, with D maybe TRBD1 (6 bases). The V and J ends lost 9 bases and 1 base respectively, with 13 bases between them. CDR3 length: 14 amino acids. CDR1 LNHDA and CDR2 SQIVND come from the germline V gene (reference sequence). CDR3 DNA sequence: TGTGCCAGCCACAGGGATATGTCTGGAAACACCATATATTTT. Its protein is CASHRDMSGNTIYF.

The chain carries TRBV27 and TRBJ1-2; 8 nucleotides match TRBD1. Germline values: CDR1 MNHEY, CDR2 SMNVEV (reference sequence). V lost 0 bases, J lost 0 bases, and 12 bases stayed unmatched. CDR3 size: 19 residues. The CDR3 DNA sequence: TGTGCCAGCAGTTTATCGGCATGGGGGGCAGGGGGCCCTAACTATGGCTACACCTTC. It specifies CASSLSAWGAGGPNYGYTF.

V usage is TRBV5-1 and J usage is TRBJ1-1; D ambiguous. Trimming cost V 2 bases and J 1 base, with 9 bases left between them. The CDR3 is made up of 14 amino acids. From germline, CDR1 is SGHRS and CDR2 YFSETQ. CDR3 DNA sequence: TGCGCCAGCAGCTTAGCGTCCGGGAACACTGAAGCTTTCTTT. This translates into CASSLASGNTEAFF. Supplemented by reference TRBV5-1 and TRBJ1-1, the full variable domain reads KAGVTQTPRYLIKTRGQQVTLSCSPISGHRSVSWYQQTPGQGLQFLFEYFSETQRNKGNFPGRFSGRQFSNSRSEMNVSTLELGDSALYLCASSLASGNTEAFFGQGTRLTVV.

This clone appeared a few times. V usage is TRBV30 and J usage is TRBJ2-7, with D maybe TRBD1 (5 bases). Trimming took off 3 bases at V and 4 bases at J, with 10 bases between the two ends. The CDR3 has 12 amino acids. Germline CDR1 is GTSNPN and CDR2 is SVGIG (reference sequence). CDR3 residues: CAWSQGSYEQYF. The CDR3 DNA sequence: TGTGCCTGGAGCCAGGGTTCGTACGAGCAGTACTTC.

This clone turned up a few times. The chain has TRBV27 and TRBJ2-3; possibly TRBD2 for D (6 bases). In germline, CDR1 is MNHEY, CDR2 SMNVEV (reference sequence). The CDR3 sequence is 16 residues long. The V end was cut by 2 bases, the J end by 0 bases, with 12 bases between. For the CDR3, the DNA is TGTGCCAGCAGTTTAGAGGCGGGATCAAGCACAGATACGCAGTATTTT. This translates into CASSLEAGSSTDTQYF.

V gene TRBV19 combines with J gene TRBJ1-3; TRBD1 agrees at 7 bases. Unmatched junction bases numbered 4, after V lost 6 bases and J lost 2 bases. The CDR3 contains 14 residues. Germline V CDR1 and CDR2: LNHDA, SQIVND (reference sequence). The CDR3 protein is CASRTGTAGNTIYF. For the CDR3, the DNA is TGTGCCAGTAGAACCGGGACAGCTGGAAACACCATATATTTT.

The chain is built from TRBV5-1 and TRBJ2-1, with D perhaps matching TRBD1 (6 bases). CDR1 is SGHRS, CDR2 YFSETQ, per germline. V lost 1 base and J lost 6, with 8 bases in between. This CDR3 is 13 amino acids long. The CDR3 is CASSLQGGNEQFF. Written as DNA, the CDR3 is TGCGCCAGCAGCTTGCAAGGGGGCAATGAGCAGTTCTTC. The whole variable domain, filled in from reference TRBV5-1 and TRBJ2-1, reads KAGVTQTPRYLIKTRGQQVTLSCSPISGHRSVSWYQQTPGQGLQFLFEYFSETQRNKGNFPGRFSGRQFSNSRSEMNVSTLELGDSALYLCASSLQGGNEQFFGPGTRLTVL.